These T cell receptor beta chains were read from a single sample in a study of OX40 agonist ivuxolimab in advanced cancers. Clones were read by immunoSEQ multiplex PCR, and TCRdb kept only the in-frame ones, dropping some. The sample carries more than 60,000 clones, about 89% recorded once. The source material was CD4+ or CD8+ T cells sorted from blood, sampled in a trial of the OX40 agonist ivuxolimab. These receptors originate from an adult with an advanced solid tumor such as melanoma, head and neck, liver or kidney cancer. The CDR3 runs from the conserved cysteine through the conserved F or W. A D gene is named only where the DNA matches it firmly. Clone size is shown for a subset of rows, as once, few, many or a class of expanded clone.

>-|TRBV5-4|-|TRBJ1-2
CASSLERAYGYTF
TGTGCCAGCAGCTTGGAACGTGCCTATGGCTACACCTTC
>TRBD1|TRBV4-2|once|TRBJ2-3
CASSQMQGQGPDTQYF
TGTGCCAGCAGCCAAATGCAGGGACAGGGCCCAGATACGCAGTATTTT
>TRBD1|TRBV6-7|-|TRBJ1-3
CASSFSRRRGVGNTIYF
TGTGCCAGCAGTTTCTCTCGTCGCAGGGGGGTCGGAAACACCATATATTTT
>-|TRBV28|-|TRBJ2-4
CASTNRAAKNIQYF
TGTGCCAGCACAAACAGGGCAGCCAAAAACATTCAGTACTTC
>-|TRBV7-2|-|TRBJ2-7
CASSLGQGSVYEQYF
TGTGCCAGCAGCTTAGGGCAAGGCTCCGTTTACGAGCAGTACTTC
>-|TRBV27|-|TRBJ1-6
CASRQGRGNNSPLHF
TGTGCCAGCAGGCAGGGGCGGGGAAATAATTCACCCCTCCACTTT
>-|TRBV5-1|-|TRBJ2-1
CASSSTLGEQFF
TGCGCCAGCAGCTCCACGTTGGGGGAGCAGTTCTTC
>-|TRBV18|-|TRBJ1-3
CASSLRDAGNTIYF
TGTGCCAGCTCCCTCCGGGACGCAGGAAACACCATATATTTT
>TRBD1|TRBV28|-|TRBJ2-7
CASRDMGQGYEQYF
TGTGCCAGCAGGGACATGGGACAGGGATACGAGCAGTACTTC
>TRBD1|TRBV5-1|-|TRBJ2-3
CATGQGAGDTQYF
TGCGCCACCGGACAGGGGGCTGGAGATACGCAGTATTTT
>-|TRBV5-4|once|TRBJ1-1
CASSPRWGSTEAFF
TGTGCCAGCAGCCCGAGGTGGGGGAGCACTGAAGCTTTCTTT
>-|TRBV28|-|TRBJ2-7
CASSFLVREWSYEQYF
TGTGCCAGCAGTTTTTTGGTCAGGGAATGGTCCTACGAGCAGTACTTC
>-|TRBV7-3|-|TRBJ1-1
CASSQQVNTEAFF
TGTGCCAGCAGCCAACAAGTGAACACTGAAGCTTTCTTT
>TRBD2|TRBV9|-|TRBJ2-1
CASSTSGGAFNEQFF
TGTGCCAGCAGCACGAGCGGGGGGGCATTCAATGAGCAGTTCTTC